The rows below give T cell receptor beta chains drawn from one sample of a study of T cell responses to AZD1222 COVID-19 vaccine. Only in-frame clones appear in the TCRdb table, and some are missing; sequencing was by immunoSEQ multiplex PCR. Among tens of thousands of clones, about four fifths were seen once, and the ten largest hold 12%. The source material was peripheral blood, sampled on day 0 of AZD1222 vaccination. These receptors came from an adult in good health. Both conserved end residues are part of each CDR3. D genes are given only for firm matches. The size entry is marked missing in some rows and otherwise reads once, few, many or a size class.

CDR3,DNA,V,size,D,J
CASSRRRGRGSPLHF,TGTGCCAGCAGCAGAAGAAGAGGTAGGGGTTCACCCCTCCACTTT,TRBV5-6,.,.,TRBJ1-6
CASSLIRWGTNEKLFF,TGTGCCAGCAGCTTAATTCGGTGGGGTACTAATGAAAAACTGTTTTTT,TRBV7-9,.,.,TRBJ1-4
CASSRSGAYNEQFF,TGTGCCAGCAGTCGCTCGGGGGCCTACAATGAGCAGTTCTTC,TRBV2,.,.,TRBJ2-1
CASSLDRFWQTEAFF,TGTGCCAGCAGCTTGGATAGGTTTTGGCAAACTGAAGCTTTCTTT,TRBV5-6,.,.,TRBJ1-1
CASSWRLAGASYEQYF,TGTGCCAGCAGCTGGAGACTAGCGGGGGCCTCCTACGAGCAGTACTTC,TRBV5-6,once,TRBD2,TRBJ2-7
CASSPSSNTGELFF,TGTGCCAGCAGCCCGTCTAGCAACACCGGGGAGCTGTTTTTT,TRBV11-2,few,.,TRBJ2-2
CASSRDPQAYEQYF,TGTGCCAGCAGCCGGGACCCTCAAGCCTACGAGCAGTACTTC,TRBV7-2,.,.,TRBJ2-7
CASSPVGGEETQYF,TGCGCCAGCAGCCCCGTGGGCGGGGAAGAGACCCAGTACTTC,TRBV5-1,.,.,TRBJ2-5
CASSRDQFPRETQYF,TGTGCCAGCAGCCGGGACCAATTCCCTAGGGAGACCCAGTACTTC,TRBV9,.,.,TRBJ2-5
CASSLNPGQGEDEQYF,TGTGCCAGCAGCTTAAACCCGGGACAGGGGGAGGACGAGCAGTACTTC,TRBV7-9,.,TRBD1,TRBJ2-7
CASSSSTSSLGYTF,TGTGCCAGCAGCTCGTCAACCAGTAGCCTCGGCTACACCTTC,TRBV11-2,.,.,TRBJ1-2
CASSMDRDGGYTF,TGTGCCAGTAGTATGGACAGGGATGGCGGCTACACCTTC,TRBV19,once,TRBD1,TRBJ1-2
CASSSARTGFSSRSPLHF,TGTGCCAGCAGCTCAGCCAGGACAGGGTTTTCTTCGCGTTCACCCCTCCACTTT,TRBV7-8,few,TRBD1,TRBJ1-6
CASSQAAVAGTYNEQFF,TGCGCCAGCAGCCAAGCAGCGGTAGCGGGGACTTACAATGAGCAGTTCTTC,TRBV4-3,.,TRBD2,TRBJ2-1
CASSQDRAYEQYF,TGCGCCAGCAGCCAAGACCGGGCCTACGAGCAGTACTTC,TRBV4-3,large,.,TRBJ2-7
CASSPEQGLQPQHF,TGTGCCAGCTCACCAGAACAGGGGCTTCAGCCCCAGCATTTT,TRBV18,.,TRBD1,TRBJ1-5
CAWSVTRYEQYF,TGTGCCTGGAGTGTGACACGCTACGAGCAGTACTTC,TRBV30,few,.,TRBJ2-7
CASSYTGWSGEQYF,TGTGCCAGCAGTTACACCGGTTGGAGCGGCGAGCAGTACTTC,TRBV6-5,.,.,TRBJ2-7
CAAGTGVYEQYF,TGTGCCGCCGGGACAGGGGTCTACGAGCAGTACTTC,TRBV6-5,.,TRBD1,TRBJ2-7
CASSPGGDTEAFF,TGTGCCAGCAGCCCGGGAGGGGACACTGAAGCTTTCTTT,TRBV3-1/TRBV3-2,few,.,TRBJ1-1
CASSYSGVGGYTF,TGTGCCAGCAGTTACTCAGGGGTTGGGGGCTACACCTTC,TRBV6-5,.,.,TRBJ1-2
CASSLPLPGGGSYEQYF,TGTGCCAGCAGCTTACCCCTCCCAGGCGGGGGATCCTACGAGCAGTACTTC,TRBV7-2,.,TRBD2,TRBJ2-7
CAWRHSGGARGYTF,TGTGCCTGGCGACACTCAGGGGGCGCACGGGGCTACACCTTC,TRBV30,.,TRBD1,TRBJ1-2
CASSLGDVVEYGYTF,TGTGCCAGCAGCTTAGGGGATGTGGTGGAGTATGGCTACACCTTC,TRBV11-3,.,.,TRBJ1-2
CASSQLPGTGEREQYF,TGCGCCAGCAGCCAGTTACCCGGGACAGGGGAAAGGGAGCAGTACTTC,TRBV4-1,.,TRBD1,TRBJ2-7
CASSFVGRGRGQIGYTF,TGTGCCAGCAGCTTTGTGGGTCGGGGCAGGGGGCAGATAGGCTACACCTTC,TRBV7-8,.,TRBD1,TRBJ1-2
CASSDRGGGRNTIYF,TGTGCCAGCAGTGATCGGGGTGGGGGAAGAAACACCATATATTTT,TRBV2,.,.,TRBJ1-3
CASSLDRKLFF,TGTGCCAGCAGCTTAGATCGAAAACTGTTTTTT,TRBV11-2,few,.,TRBJ1-4
CASSLSYANTIYF,TGTGCCAGCAGTTTATCGTATGCAAACACCATATATTTT,TRBV28,.,.,TRBJ1-3
CASRPDSLNSPLHF,TGTGCCAGCAGACCGGACAGTCTGAATTCACCCCTCCACTTT,TRBV7-9,once,.,TRBJ1-6
CASSLAWDKTYNEQFF,TGTGCCAGCAGCTTGGCTTGGGACAAAACCTACAATGAGCAGTTCTTC,TRBV5-5,.,.,TRBJ2-1
CASSIASGGEQFF,TGTGCCAGTAGTATCGCTAGCGGGGGTGAGCAGTTCTTC,TRBV19,.,TRBD2,TRBJ2-1
CASRPSGDGTQYF,TGTGCCAGCAGGCCCTCAGGGGATGGGACCCAGTACTTC,TRBV12-3/TRBV12-4,.,.,TRBJ2-5
CASSYQGTSYEQYF,TGTGCCAGCAGTTACCAGGGCACCTCCTACGAGCAGTACTTC,TRBV6-5,.,.,TRBJ2-7
CASSLGLAGGRIGQFF,TGTGCCAGCAGCTTAGGCCTAGCGGGGGGACGAATCGGGCAGTTCTTC,TRBV13,.,TRBD2,TRBJ2-1
CASSVGRTGRNEKLFF,TGCGCCAGCAGTGTGGGGAGGACAGGACGGAATGAAAAACTGTTTTTT,TRBV5-1,.,TRBD1,TRBJ1-4
CASRAGRNTEAFF,TGCGCCAGCAGAGCCGGAAGGAACACTGAAGCTTTCTTT,TRBV10-1,.,.,TRBJ1-1
CASSSLAGGDRTDTQYF,TGTGCCAGTAGTTCACTAGCGGGGGGGGATCGCACAGATACGCAGTATTTT,TRBV19,.,TRBD2,TRBJ2-3
CASSSGTPNYGYTF,TGTGCCAGCAGTTCCGGGACACCTAACTATGGCTACACCTTC,TRBV2,.,.,TRBJ1-2
CAGAGTPFLSGANVLTF,TGTGCCGGGGCCGGGACACCTTTTCTCTCTGGGGCCAACGTCCTGACTTTC,TRBV30,.,.,TRBJ2-6
CASSYGQGGNQPQHF,TGTGCCAGCAGCTACGGACAGGGTGGCAATCAGCCCCAGCATTTT,TRBV7-9,.,TRBD1,TRBJ1-5
CAISVDRSGNTIYF,TGTGCCATCAGTGTGGACCGCTCTGGAAACACCATATATTTT,TRBV10-3,.,.,TRBJ1-3
CASSLGNTIYF,TGTGCCAGCAGTTTGGGAAACACCATATATTTT,TRBV27,.,.,TRBJ1-3
CASSSADRGFVTEAFF,TGCGCCAGCAGCTCAGCTGACAGGGGTTTTGTCACTGAAGCTTTCTTT,TRBV5-1,.,TRBD1,TRBJ1-1
CASSEANSGTHEQYF,TGTGCCAGCAGTGAAGCGAATAGCGGGACCCACGAGCAGTACTTC,TRBV6-1,few,TRBD2,TRBJ2-7
CASSLSVGGGYEQYF,TGTGCCAGCAGTTTATCTGTCGGCGGGGGCTACGAGCAGTACTTC,TRBV28,.,TRBD2,TRBJ2-7